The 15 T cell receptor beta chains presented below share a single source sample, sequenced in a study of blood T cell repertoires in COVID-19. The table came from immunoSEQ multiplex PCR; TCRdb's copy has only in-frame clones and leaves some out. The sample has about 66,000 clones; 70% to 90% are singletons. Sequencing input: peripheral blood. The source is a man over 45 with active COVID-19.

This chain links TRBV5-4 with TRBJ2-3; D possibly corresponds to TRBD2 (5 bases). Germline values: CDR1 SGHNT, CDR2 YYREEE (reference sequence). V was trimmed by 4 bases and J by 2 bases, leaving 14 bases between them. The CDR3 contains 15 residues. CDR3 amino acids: CASSTTREITDTQYF. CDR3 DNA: TGTGCCAGCAGCACAACTAGGGAGATCACAGATACGCAGTATTTT.

The CDR3 is CASSIGTGLYGYTF. The DNA for the CDR3 is TGTGCCAGTAGTATAGGGACAGGTCTCTATGGCTACACCTTC. V usage is TRBV19 and J usage is TRBJ1-2; TRBD1 aligns across 7 bases. Germline loops: CDR1 LNHDA, CDR2 SQIVND (reference sequence). V shed 1 base, J shed 4 bases, and the junction held 3 bases outside the gene matches. CDR3 length equals 14 residues.

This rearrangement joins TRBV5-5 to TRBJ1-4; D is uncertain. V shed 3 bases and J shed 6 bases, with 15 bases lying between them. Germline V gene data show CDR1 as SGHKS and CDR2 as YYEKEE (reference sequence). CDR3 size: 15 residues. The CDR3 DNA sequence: TGTGCCAGCAGCTCTTTACAGAGTCCGGATGAAAAACTGTTTTTT. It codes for CASSSLQSPDEKLFF.

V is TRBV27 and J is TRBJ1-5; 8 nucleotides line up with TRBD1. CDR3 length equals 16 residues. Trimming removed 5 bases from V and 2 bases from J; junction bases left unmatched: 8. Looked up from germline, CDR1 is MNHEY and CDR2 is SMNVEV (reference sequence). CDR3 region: CASSPSSDRGNQPQHF. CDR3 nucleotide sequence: TGTGCCAGCAGTCCCTCCTCGGACAGGGGCAATCAGCCCCAGCATTTT.

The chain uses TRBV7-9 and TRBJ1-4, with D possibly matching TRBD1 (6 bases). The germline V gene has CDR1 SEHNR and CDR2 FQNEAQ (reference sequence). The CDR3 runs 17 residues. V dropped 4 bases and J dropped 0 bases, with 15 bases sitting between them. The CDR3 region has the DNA TGTGCCAGCAGCTCCACCCGGGACACCGCAACTAATGAAAAACTGTTTTTT. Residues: CASSSTRDTATNEKLFF.

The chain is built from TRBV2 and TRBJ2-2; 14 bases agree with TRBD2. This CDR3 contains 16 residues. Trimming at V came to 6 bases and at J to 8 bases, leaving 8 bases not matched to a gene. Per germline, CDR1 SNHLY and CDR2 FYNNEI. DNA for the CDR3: TGTGCCAGCAGCGCGACTAGCGGGGGGGTTTTAGGGGAGCTGTTTTTT. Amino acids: CASSATSGGVLGELFF.

The CDR3 sequence: CASRVDTSGNTIYF. The CDR3 DNA follows: TGTGCCAGCAGGGTTGACACCTCTGGAAACACCATATATTTT. The J gene is TRBJ1-3, the V gene TRBV6-5; D uncertain. CDR3 size: 14 residues. V was cut by 6 bases and J by 0 bases, with 9 bases left in between. Germline lookup yields CDR1 MNHEY and CDR2 SVGAGI.

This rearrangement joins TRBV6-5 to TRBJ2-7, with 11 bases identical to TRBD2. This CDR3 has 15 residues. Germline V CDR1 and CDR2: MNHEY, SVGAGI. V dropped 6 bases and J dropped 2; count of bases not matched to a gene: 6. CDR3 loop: CASRHPGLAAYEQYF. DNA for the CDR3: TGTGCCAGCAGACACCCGGGACTAGCGGCCTACGAGCAGTACTTC.

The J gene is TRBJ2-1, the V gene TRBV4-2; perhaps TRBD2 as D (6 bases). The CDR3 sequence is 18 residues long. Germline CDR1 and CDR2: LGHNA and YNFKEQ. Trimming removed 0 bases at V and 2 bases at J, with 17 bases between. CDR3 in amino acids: CASSQDLGSSGAYNEQFF. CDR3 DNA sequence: TGTGCCAGCAGCCAAGATCTTGGGAGTAGCGGAGCCTACAATGAGCAGTTCTTC.

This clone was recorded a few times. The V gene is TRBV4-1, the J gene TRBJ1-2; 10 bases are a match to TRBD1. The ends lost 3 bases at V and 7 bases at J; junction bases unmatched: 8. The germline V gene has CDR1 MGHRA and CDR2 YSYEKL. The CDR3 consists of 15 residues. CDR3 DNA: TGCGCCAGCAGCCATCGGGACAGGGGTTCCCTTGGCTACACCTTC. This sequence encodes CASSHRDRGSLGYTF.

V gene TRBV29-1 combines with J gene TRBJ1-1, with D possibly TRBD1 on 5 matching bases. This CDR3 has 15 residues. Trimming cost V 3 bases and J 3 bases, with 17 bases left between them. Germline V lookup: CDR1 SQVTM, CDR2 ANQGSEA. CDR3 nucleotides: TGCAGCGTTGATTGGCAGGGCGGAAGACACACTGAAGCTTTCTTT. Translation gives CSVDWQGGRHTEAFF.

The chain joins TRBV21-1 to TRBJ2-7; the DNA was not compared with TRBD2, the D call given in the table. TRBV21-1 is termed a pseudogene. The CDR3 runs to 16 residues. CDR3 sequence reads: CASSKGSGTSSYEQYV. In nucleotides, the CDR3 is TGTGCCAGCAGCAAAGGCAGCGGGACTAGCTCCTACGAGCAGTACGTC.

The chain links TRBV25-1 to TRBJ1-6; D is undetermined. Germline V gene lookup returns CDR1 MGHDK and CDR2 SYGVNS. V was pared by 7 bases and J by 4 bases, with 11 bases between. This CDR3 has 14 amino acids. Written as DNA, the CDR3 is TGTGCCAGCACCCCGGGAAATTATAATTCACCCCTCCACTTT. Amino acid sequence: CASTPGNYNSPLHF.

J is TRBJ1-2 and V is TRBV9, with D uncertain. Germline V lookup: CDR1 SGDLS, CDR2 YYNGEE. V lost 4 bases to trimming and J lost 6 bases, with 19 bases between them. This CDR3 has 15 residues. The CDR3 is CASSPTGRSGDGYTF. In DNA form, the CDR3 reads TGTGCCAGCAGCCCAACCGGGAGGTCGGGCGATGGCTACACCTTC.

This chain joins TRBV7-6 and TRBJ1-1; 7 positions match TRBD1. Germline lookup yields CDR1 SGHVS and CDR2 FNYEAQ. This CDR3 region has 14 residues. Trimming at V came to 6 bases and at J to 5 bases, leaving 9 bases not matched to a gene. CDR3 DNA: TGTGCCAGCAGTATGGGCAGGGGGAGGACTGAAGCTTTCTTT. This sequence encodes CASSMGRGRTEAFF.